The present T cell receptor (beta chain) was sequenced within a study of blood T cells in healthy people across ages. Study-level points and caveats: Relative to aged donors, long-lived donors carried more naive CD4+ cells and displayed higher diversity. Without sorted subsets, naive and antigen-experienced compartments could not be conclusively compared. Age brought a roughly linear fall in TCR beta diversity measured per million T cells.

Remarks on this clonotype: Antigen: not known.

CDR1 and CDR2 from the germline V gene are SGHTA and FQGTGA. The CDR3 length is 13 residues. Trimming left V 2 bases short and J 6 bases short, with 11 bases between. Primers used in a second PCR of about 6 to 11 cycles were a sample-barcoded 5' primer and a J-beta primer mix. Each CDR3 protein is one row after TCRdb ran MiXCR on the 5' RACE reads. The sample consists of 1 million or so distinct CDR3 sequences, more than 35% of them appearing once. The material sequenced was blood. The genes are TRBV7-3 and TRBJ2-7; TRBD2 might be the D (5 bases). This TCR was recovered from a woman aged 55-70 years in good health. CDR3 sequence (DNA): TGTGCCAGCAGCTTAGAGGGCCCCTCCGAGCAGTACTTC. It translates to CASSLEGPSEQYF.